The clone carrying this T cell receptor (beta chain) has only a few counts. The sample originates from a study of early T cells in non-severe SARS-CoV-2 infection. TCRdb re-derived calls from the 5' RACE reads in MiXCR, one entry per CDR3 protein. The table has about 130,000 distinct CDR3 sequences, under 15% seen once. Germline V gene sequence: CDR1 SNHLY, CDR2 FYNNEI. The CDR3 totals 13 residues. Germline trimming cut 5 bases from V and 9 bases from J; bases unmatched to any gene: 7. The sequencing input was whole blood. This chain joins TRBV2 and TRBJ1-5, with TRBD1 identical over 7 bases. This receptor was identified in an adult who was a healthcare worker with PCR-confirmed SARS-CoV-2 infection or an uninfected control (not recorded which). The CDR3 region is CASSRAGGPPQHF. The CDR3 DNA sequence: TGTGCCAGCAGTCGTGCAGGGGGTCCGCCCCAGCATTTT.